A selection of T cell receptor beta chains follows, all from one sample in a study of blood T cell repertoires in COVID-19. Profiling relied on immunoSEQ multiplex PCR, and the TCRdb table lists in-frame clones only, not all of them. Here the sample spans 400,000 to 550,000 clones, 87% being singletons. The source material was PBMCs or T cells enriched from blood (not recorded which). All receptors come from a woman under 30 with acute COVID-19. CDR3s include the opening cysteine and the closing phenylalanine or tryptophan. Fields, in order: J gene, V gene, clone size, D gene, CDR3 DNA, CDR3 protein. D genes are given only for firm matches. Rows give clone size only sometimes, using once, few, many, or a class for an expanded clone.

>TRBJ2-1|TRBV5-8|NA|TRBD1
TGTGCCAGCAGCTTGGCGAACCCAGGGGGCGTCGGTAATGAGCAGTTCTTC
CASSLANPGGVGNEQFF
>TRBJ1-1|TRBV5-1|NA|NA
TGCGCCAGCAGCCGACAGAACACTGAAGCTTTCTTT
CASSRQNTEAFF
>TRBJ2-2|TRBV19|NA|NA
TGTGCCAGTAGTATTCGGGTATCGGCCGGGGAGCTGTTTTTT
CASSIRVSAGELFF
>TRBJ2-4|TRBV7-3|NA|NA
TGTGCCAGCAGCCCCCCCGGGGCCAAAAACATTCAGTACTTC
CASSPPGAKNIQYF
>TRBJ1-1|TRBV7-2|many|NA
TGTGCCAGCAGCTTAGTATGGAACACTGAAGCTTTCTTT
CASSLVWNTEAFF
>TRBJ1-4|TRBV28|once|NA
TGTGCCAGCAGTCGAGCTCAAGACAGGGAAAAACTGTTTTTT
CASSRAQDREKLFF
>TRBJ2-5|TRBV11-3|NA|NA
TGTGCCAGCAGCCCCAGAGCTACGACAGATGCGGAGACCCAGTACTTC
CASSPRATTDAETQYF
>TRBJ2-2|TRBV9|NA|TRBD1
TGTGCCAGCAGCGGCCGGACAGGGGGGGAGCTGTTTTTT
CASSGRTGGELFF
>TRBJ1-1|TRBV19|NA|NA
TGTGCCAGTAGTCCCGTGATCAACACGGGATTGACTGAAGCTTTCTTT
CASSPVINTGLTEAFF
>TRBJ2-3|TRBV21-1|once|NA
TGTGCCAGCAGCAAATCGGGAAATGTGGCTAGCGGGGTCATGTATACGCAGTATTTT
CASSKSGNVASGVMYTQYF
>TRBJ2-2|TRBV19|NA|NA
TGTGCCAGTAGTACCCTCGCCGGGGAGCTGTTTTTT
CASSTLAGELFF
>TRBJ1-4|TRBV6-6|NA|NA
TGTGCCAGCAGTCGAACTCGGGACAAAGCAACTAATGAAAAACTGTTTTTT
CASSRTRDKATNEKLFF
>TRBJ2-7|TRBV6-5|NA|TRBD1
TGTGCCAGCAGTCCCACAGGGGGGACCTACGAGCAGTACTTC
CASSPTGGTYEQYF
>TRBJ2-7|TRBV5-1|NA|TRBD1
TGCGCCAGCAGCGTAACAGGGGGCAACTACGAGCAGTACTTC
CASSVTGGNYEQYF
>TRBJ2-2|TRBV14|NA|NA
TGTGCCAGCAGCGGGAGGGGGTTCGGGGAGCTGTTTTTT
CASSGRGFGELFF
>TRBJ2-1|TRBV7-2|NA|NA
TGTGCCAGCAGCTTAAGGTCCGGGAGTGTATACAATGAGCAGTTCTTC
CASSLRSGSVYNEQFF
>TRBJ2-1|TRBV10-3|NA|NA
TGTGCCATCAGTTTAGCGAGCTTTCGCAGTAGCTCCTACAATGAGCAGTTCTTC
CAISLASFRSSSYNEQFF
>TRBJ2-5|TRBV28|NA|NA
TGTGCCAGCAGCCTACAGGACTACCGGGACCTGGAGCAAGAGACCCAGTACTTC
CASSLQDYRDLEQETQYF
>TRBJ2-7|TRBV11-3|once|TRBD2
TGTGCCAGCAGCTTAGTTTCCGGGACTAGCGGCGAGCAGTACTTC
CASSLVSGTSGEQYF
>TRBJ1-1|TRBV7-8|NA|NA
TGTGCCAGCAGCTTATCGGACAGTAGAGCTTTCTTT
CASSLSDSRAFF
>TRBJ1-2|TRBV15|NA|NA
TGTGCCACCAGCAGACCAACCCGGGGAAGCTATGGCTACACCTTC
CATSRPTRGSYGYTF
>TRBJ1-6|TRBV13|once|NA
TGTGCCAGCAGCGATAGTACGGTGGGGGGACTTGATTCACCCCTCCACTTT
CASSDSTVGGLDSPLHF
>TRBJ2-2|TRBV6-1|NA|NA
TGTGCCAGCGGACATTTCGGGAGTGGGGAGCTGTTTTTT
CASGHFGSGELFF
>TRBJ1-3|TRBV15|NA|NA
TGTGCCACCAGCAGAGATCTAGGCTACTCTGGAAACACCATATATTTT
CATSRDLGYSGNTIYF
>TRBJ1-1|TRBV7-6|NA|TRBD1
TGTGCCAGCAGCTCGGGACAGGGAAACACTGAAGCTTTCTTT
CASSSGQGNTEAFF
>TRBJ2-7|TRBV27|NA|NA
TGTGCCAGCCGGGAGGACAGTCCCGGGCCTTACGAGCAGTACTTC
CASREDSPGPYEQYF
>TRBJ1-2|TRBV19|NA|TRBD1
TGTGCCAGTAGTATGAGACAGGGGTATGGCTACACCTTC
CASSMRQGYGYTF
>TRBJ1-1|TRBV4-3|NA|NA
TGCGCCAGCAGCCATCTAGCGGGGGACGGAGCTTTCTTT
CASSHLAGDGAFF
>TRBJ2-1|TRBV3-1/TRBV3-2|few|TRBD2
TGTGCCAGCAGCCCCCTAGCGGATAACTTGTTCTTC
CASSPLADNLFF
>TRBJ1-2|TRBV7-3|NA|NA
TGTGCCAGCAGCTTAATGGGGGGAACTAACTATGGCTACACCTTC
CASSLMGGTNYGYTF
>TRBJ1-2|TRBV3-1/TRBV3-2|NA|TRBD1
TGTGCCAGCAGCCGACAGGGGGCTAACTATGGCTACACCTTC
CASSRQGANYGYTF
>TRBJ2-3|TRBV7-8|many|TRBD1
TGTGCCAGCAGCTTAGCGCTTGACAGGGGTATAGATACGCAGTATTTT
CASSLALDRGIDTQYF
>TRBJ2-1|TRBV9|NA|NA
TGTGCCAGCAGCCCCCGGGACACGAATGAGCAGTTCTTC
CASSPRDTNEQFF
>TRBJ1-1|TRBV5-1|NA|TRBD1
TGCGCCAGCAGCTTGGGGGACAGGGTCAACACTGAAGCTTTCTTT
CASSLGDRVNTEAFF
>TRBJ1-2|TRBV2|NA|NA
TGTGCCAGCAGTGAAGTCGGGGGGGCGAACTATGGCTACACCTTC
CASSEVGGANYGYTF
>TRBJ1-5|TRBV3-1/TRBV3-2|NA|NA
TGTGCCAGCAGCCAAGATAATCGGTGGCAGCCCCAGCATTTT
CASSQDNRWQPQHF
>TRBJ1-1|TRBV28|once|NA
TGTGCCAGCAGTTTGGACAGCGCACCTTTGATGAACACTGAAGCTTTCTTT
CASSLDSAPLMNTEAFF